What follows describes a single TCR beta chain. No antigen is known for it. The V gene's germline CDR1 is MGHRA and CDR2 YSYEKL. The CDR3 runs 17 residues. Trimming cost V 3 bases and J 3 bases; bases outside gene matches: 11. Sequencing used immunoSEQ multiplex PCR; TCRdb keeps in-frame clones, though not all of them. The data contain approximately 74,000 clones, 70% to 85% of them singletons. This specimen comes from a study of T cell responses to AZD1222 COVID-19 vaccine. The study, taken as a whole, reports: Of spike-specific TCRs, nearly half reportedly target regions left unmutated in variants.

This chain joins TRBV4-1 and TRBJ2-7, with TRBD1 matching 10 bases. The TCR was taken from an adult in good health. The material sequenced was peripheral blood, taken on day 0 of AZD1222 vaccination. In DNA, the CDR3 is TGCGCCAGCAGCCAGGGACAGGGGAAATTAGAAGGCTACGAGCAGTACTTC. Protein: CASSQGQGKLEGYEQYF.